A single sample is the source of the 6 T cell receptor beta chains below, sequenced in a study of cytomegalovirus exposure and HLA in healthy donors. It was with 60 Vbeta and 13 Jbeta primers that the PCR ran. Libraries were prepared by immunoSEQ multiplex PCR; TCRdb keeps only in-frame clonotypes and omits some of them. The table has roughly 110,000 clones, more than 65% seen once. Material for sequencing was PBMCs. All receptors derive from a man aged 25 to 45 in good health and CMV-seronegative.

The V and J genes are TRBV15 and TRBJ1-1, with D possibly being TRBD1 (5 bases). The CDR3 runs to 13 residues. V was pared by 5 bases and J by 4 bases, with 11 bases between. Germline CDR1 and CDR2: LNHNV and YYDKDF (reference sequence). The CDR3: CATSRGGSTEAFF. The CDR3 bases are TGTGCCACCAGCCGGGGGGGGTCCACTGAAGCTTTCTTT.

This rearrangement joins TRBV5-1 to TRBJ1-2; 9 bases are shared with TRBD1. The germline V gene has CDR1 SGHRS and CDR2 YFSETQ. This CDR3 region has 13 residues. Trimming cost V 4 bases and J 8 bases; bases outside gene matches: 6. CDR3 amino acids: CASSPGQGKGYTF. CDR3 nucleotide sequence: TGCGCCAGCAGCCCGGGACAGGGAAAGGGCTACACCTTC.

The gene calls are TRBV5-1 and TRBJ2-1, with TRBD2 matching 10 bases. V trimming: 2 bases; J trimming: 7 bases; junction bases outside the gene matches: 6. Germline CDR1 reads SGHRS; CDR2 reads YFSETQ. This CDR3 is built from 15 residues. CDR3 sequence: CASSFLAGVRNEQFF. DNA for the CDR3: TGCGCCAGCAGCTTCCTAGCGGGGGTGAGGAATGAGCAGTTCTTC.

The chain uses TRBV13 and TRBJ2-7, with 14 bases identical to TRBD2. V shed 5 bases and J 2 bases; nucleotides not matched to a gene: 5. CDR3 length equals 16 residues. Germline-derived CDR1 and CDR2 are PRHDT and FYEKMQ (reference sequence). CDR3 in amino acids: CASSEGLAGAPYEQYF. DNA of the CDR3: TGTGCCAGCAGCGAGGGACTAGCGGGAGCTCCCTACGAGCAGTACTTC.

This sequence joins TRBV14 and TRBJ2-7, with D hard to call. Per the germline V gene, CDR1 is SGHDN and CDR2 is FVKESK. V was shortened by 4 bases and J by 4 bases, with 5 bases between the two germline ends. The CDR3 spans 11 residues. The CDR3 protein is CASSRAYEQYF. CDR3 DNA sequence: TGTGCCAGCAGCCGGGCATACGAGCAGTACTTC.

The CDR3 nucleotides are TGCGCCAGCAGCCAGCTGAGGGGGACCCCCCAAGGCTACACCTTC. Translated: CASSQLRGTPQGYTF. The genes are TRBV4-1 and TRBJ1-2; weak D call: TRBD1 (6 bases). V lost 3 bases, J lost 8 bases, and 19 bases lay in between. The CDR3 loop spans 15 amino acids. CDR1 is MGHRA, CDR2 YSYEKL, per germline.